Listed here are 8 T cell receptor beta chains from one sample, sequenced in a study of blood T cell repertoires in COVID-19. This table comes from immunoSEQ multiplex PCR, and its TCRdb copy is limited to in-frame clones, with some not included. The sample shows about 330,000 clones, around 89% of them seen only once. Sequencing was carried out using peripheral blood. Receptors originate from a man aged 18 to 29 who had recovered from COVID-19.

This clone turned up a few times. This chain uses TRBV6-5 with TRBJ2-5; 7 positions agree with TRBD1. Germline CDR1 and CDR2: MNHEY and SVGAGI. This CDR3 comprises 14 residues. The trim removed 2 bases at V and 4 bases at J, leaving 4 bases unmatched. The CDR3 DNA sequence: TGTGCCAGCAGTTACGGGTCAGGGGGAGAGACCCAGTACTTC. This sequence encodes CASSYGSGGETQYF.

This chain joins TRBV14 and TRBJ2-2; TRBD1 agrees at 11 bases. J was trimmed by 5 bases and V by 2 bases; bases with no gene match: 4. CDR3 length: 16 residues. Germline assignment: CDR1 SGHDN and CDR2 FVKESK. CDR3 protein: CASSQLDRGRTGELFF. The CDR3 DNA sequence: TGTGCCAGCAGCCAACTGGACAGGGGGCGGACCGGGGAGCTGTTTTTT.

The chain couples TRBV27 to TRBJ1-5; D is uncertain. The CDR3 is 16 residues long. Deletions cut 5 bases from V and 0 bases from J, with 14 bases between. Germline V gene lookup returns CDR1 MNHEY and CDR2 SMNVEV (reference sequence). The CDR3 nucleotides read TGTGCCAGCAGTGGCGGGCAGGAGAGTAGCAATCAGCCCCAGCATTTT. Protein: CASSGGQESSNQPQHF.

The chain is built from TRBV28 and TRBJ1-2; TRBD1 aligns across 8 bases. The CDR3 runs 16 residues. The V gene end was trimmed by 2 bases and the J gene end by 8 bases; junction bases not matched to a gene: 13. Germline assignment: CDR1 MDHEN and CDR2 SYDVKM. The DNA of the CDR3 is TGTGCCAGCAGTTTAATAGTCAGGGGGCGATCTTCCGGCTACACCTTC. It is translated as CASSLIVRGRSSGYTF.

The V gene is TRBV2, the J gene TRBJ1-2; TRBD1 agrees at 9 bases. Per the germline V gene, CDR1 is SNHLY and CDR2 is FYNNEI. CDR3 length: 15 residues. V shed 6 bases and J 5 bases; nucleotides not matched to a gene: 10. CDR3 loop: CASRTGTGRMYGYTF. The CDR3 DNA is TGTGCCAGCAGGACCGGGACAGGGCGTATGTATGGCTACACCTTC.

The gene calls are TRBV5-6 and TRBJ1-2; 7 bases align to TRBD1. The CDR3 extends over 16 amino acids. Germline V lookup: CDR1 SGHDT, CDR2 YYEEEE. V shed 4 bases, J shed 1 base, and the junction held 10 bases outside the gene matches. DNA of the CDR3: TGTGCCAGCAGCCCCCGGCGACAGGGCAGTAACTATGGCTACACCTTC. Translating it yields CASSPRRQGSNYGYTF.

Here the CDR3 DNA reads TGTGCCAGCAGCCCCCGGGACAGGGCGTATGGCTACACCTTC. This sequence encodes CASSPRDRAYGYTF. The rearrangement uses TRBV6-6 and TRBJ1-2; 9 bases are a match to TRBD1. CDR1 is MNHNY and CDR2 is SVGAGI in the germline V gene (reference sequence). Trimming removed 6 bases from V and 5 bases from J; junction bases left unmatched: 7. The CDR3 runs to 14 residues.

The genes are TRBV20-1 and TRBJ1-4, with a possible D match to TRBD1 (6 bases). This CDR3 region has 13 residues. Germline loops: CDR1 DFQATT, CDR2 SNEGSKA (reference sequence). V lost 3 bases to trimming and J lost 8 bases, with 13 bases between them. Written as DNA, the CDR3 is TGCAGTGCTAGTCGGCAGGGGTTAGAAAAACTGTTTTTT. Translated: CSASRQGLEKLFF.